Presented here are 27 T cell receptor beta chains from one specimen sequenced in a study of cytomegalovirus exposure and HLA in healthy donors. The PCR was carried out with 60 Vbeta primers and 13 Jbeta primers. The data were produced by immunoSEQ multiplex PCR, yet TCRdb's version contains in-frame clones alone and is incomplete. This sample has more than 200,000 clones, with about three quarters found just once. What was sequenced was PBMCs. Receptors originate from a man aged 18-30 years in good health and CMV-seronegative.

The gene calls are TRBV7-2 and TRBJ2-3, with 10 nucleotides matching TRBD2. J was trimmed by 0 bases and V by 3 bases; bases with no gene match: 3. CDR3 length: 16 residues. CDR1 and CDR2 (germline): SGHTA, FQGNSA. In DNA form, the CDR3 reads TGTGCCAGCAGCTTTTTGACTAGCGGGAGCACAGATACGCAGTATTTT. Amino acids: CASSFLTSGSTDTQYF.

This chain connects TRBV7-3 to TRBJ1-1; D is unclear. Germline lookup yields CDR1 SGHTA and CDR2 FQGTGA. Trimming shortened V by 6 bases and J by 0 bases, and 14 bases separated the two germline ends. The CDR3 runs to 15 residues. DNA for the CDR3: TGTGCCAGCAGGTCACCACAGCTCATGAACACTGAAGCTTTCTTT. Translating gives CASRSPQLMNTEAFF.

J is TRBJ1-2 and V is TRBV4-3; 7 nucleotides match TRBD1. The CDR3 loop spans 14 amino acids. Trimming removed 0 bases from V and 7 bases from J; junction bases left unmatched: 5. Germline loops: CDR1 LGHNA, CDR2 YSLEER. The CDR3 loop reads CASSQDRQGGGYTF. DNA for the CDR3: TGCGCCAGCAGCCAAGATAGACAGGGTGGTGGCTACACCTTC.

This chain uses TRBV11-1 with TRBJ1-2; D is possibly TRBD1 (5 bases). This CDR3 region has 15 residues. Trimming removed 4 bases at V and 8 bases at J, with 20 bases between. Germline CDR1 and CDR2: SGHAT and FQDESV (reference sequence). CDR3 coding DNA: TGTGCCAGCAGCTCTCGTTCCGGGCAAAGGGGCGGCTACACCTTC. Its protein is CASSSRSGQRGGYTF.

This clone has a handful of counts. V and J are TRBV21-1 and TRBJ1-4; the table's D gene call, TRBD1, was not cross checked with the DNA. TRBV21-1 is noted as a pseudogene. The CDR3 contains 17 residues. CDR3 sequence reads: CASSKKDGTGPNEKLFF. In nucleotides, the CDR3 is TGTGCCAGCAGCAAAAAAGACGGGACAGGGCCTAATGAAAAACTGTTTTTT.

This chain links TRBV19 with TRBJ1-5, with D possibly TRBD1 on 5 matching bases. Trimming stripped 7 bases from V and 1 base from J, with 14 bases between. CDR1 LNHDA and CDR2 SQIVND come from the germline V gene (reference sequence). CDR3 size: 15 residues. The DNA of the CDR3 is TGTGCCAGTAATTTGGGCGGGGCCAGCAATCAGCCCCAGCATTTT. Protein sequence: CASNLGGASNQPQHF.

This sequence joins TRBV29-1 and TRBJ1-1; 11 bases agree with TRBD1. The CDR3 is made up of 13 amino acids. The J segment lost 8 bases and the V segment lost 2 bases, leaving 4 bases of the junction unmatched. From germline, CDR1 is SQVTM and CDR2 ANQGSEA. This chain's CDR3 is CSVETGQGAEAFF. CDR3 sequence (DNA): TGCAGCGTTGAAACCGGACAGGGGGCAGAAGCTTTCTTT.

The CDR3 is CASSLARVTEAFF. The CDR3 region has the DNA TGTGCCAGCAGCTTAGCGCGTGTGACTGAAGCTTTCTTT. V usage is TRBV7-2 and J usage is TRBJ1-1; D unresolved. The CDR3 is 13 amino acids. Between the trimmed V and J ends, which lost 0 bases and 5 bases, there was a span of 7 bases. Germline V lookup: CDR1 SGHTA, CDR2 FQGNSA.

The rearrangement uses TRBV4-1 and TRBJ2-5; TRBD2 aligns across 7 bases. Germline V gene lookup returns CDR1 MGHRA and CDR2 YSYEKL. V shed 4 bases, J shed 5 bases, and the junction held 13 bases outside the gene matches. The length of the CDR3 is 16 residues. The CDR3 spells CASSPGGGQIRETQYF. CDR3 nucleotide sequence: TGCGCCAGCAGCCCGGGGGGAGGGCAGATTCGGGAGACCCAGTACTTC.

The rearrangement links TRBV5-6 to TRBJ2-5; a possible D gene is TRBD2 (6 bases). The CDR3 is made up of 15 amino acids. Germline CDR1 reads SGHDT; CDR2 reads YYEEEE. The V end lost 3 bases, the J end lost 1 base, and 13 bases lay between the germline ends. CDR3 in DNA: TGTGCCAGCAGCTCGGGCGGGGTACCCCAAGAGACCCAGTACTTC. This sequence encodes CASSSGGVPQETQYF.

This chain joins TRBV7-3 and TRBJ2-2, with a possible D match to TRBD1 (5 bases). The CDR3 is 13 amino acids. Germline-derived CDR1 and CDR2 are SGHTA and FQGTGA. Trimming removed 3 bases from V and 5 bases from J, with 7 bases in between. The CDR3: CASSFGHTGELFF. CDR3 sequence (DNA): TGTGCCAGCAGCTTCGGACATACCGGGGAGCTGTTTTTT.

The gene calls are TRBV5-1 and TRBJ2-7; a weak D match, TRBD2 (5 bases). CDR3 size: 16 residues. Germline V gives CDR1 SGHRS, CDR2 YFSETQ. V lost 4 bases and J lost 2, with 19 bases in between. CDR3 region: CASSVVGGRFPYEQYF. The CDR3 DNA reads as TGCGCCAGCAGCGTGGTCGGAGGCAGGTTCCCCTACGAGCAGTACTTC.

At least ten counts were recorded for this clone. The rearrangement uses TRBV28 and TRBJ2-2; 7 positions match TRBD2. The germline gives CDR1 MDHEN, CDR2 SYDVKM. CDR3 length equals 16 residues. V trimming: 1 base; J trimming: 4 bases; junction bases outside the gene matches: 6. DNA of the CDR3: TGTGCCAGCAGTTTATTTCCAGGGAGGGGCACCGGGGAGCTGTTTTTT. Protein sequence: CASSLFPGRGTGELFF.

CDR3 nucleotide sequence: TGTGCCAGCAGCGTAGGCACGGGGACAGGGGACCGTTCCTCTGGGGCCAACGTCCTGACTTTC. Translation gives CASSVGTGTGDRSSGANVLTF. The chain joins TRBV9 to TRBJ2-6, with TRBD1 matching 10 bases. V was pared by 0 bases and J by 0 bases, with 12 bases of the junction left unmatched. Per germline, CDR1 SGDLS and CDR2 YYNGEE. This CDR3 comprises 21 residues.

V and J are TRBV2 and TRBJ1-6; D might be TRBD1 (6 bases). The CDR3 has 15 amino acids. The germline V gene has CDR1 SNHLY and CDR2 FYNNEI. The ends were cut back, 9 bases at V and 2 bases at J, with 14 bases in the middle. CDR3 bases: TGTGCCAGTATGAACAGGGTCCCCTATAATTCACCCCTCCACTTT. Protein product: CASMNRVPYNSPLHF.

V gene TRBV18 combines with J gene TRBJ1-2; 10 nucleotides agree with TRBD1. V gave up 5 bases and J gave up 2 bases; unmatched junction bases: 5. Germline CDR1 is KGHSH and CDR2 is LQKENI. The CDR3 contains 15 residues. In DNA form, the CDR3 reads TGTGCCAGCTCATCTCCGGGACAGGGGAACTATGGCTACACCTTC. It codes for CASSSPGQGNYGYTF.

Worth noting for this clone: The junction departs from the called germline gene at one end, perhaps through a read error. For the CDR3, the DNA is TGTGCTAGCAGCCCAGGGGCAGTGGCGGACAATGGGCAGTTCTTC. Translating it yields CASSPGAVADNGQFF. The chain combines TRBV7-7 with TRBJ2-1, with D possibly matching TRBD1 (6 bases). The CDR3 sequence is 15 residues long. CDR1 is SSHAT and CDR2 is FNYEAQ in the germline V gene (reference sequence).

The chain's CDR3 is CASRVARRGEAFF. The CDR3, as DNA: TGCGCCAGCAGGGTAGCGCGCAGAGGTGAAGCTTTCTTT. V gene TRBV10-1 combines with J gene TRBJ1-1; no definite D call. CDR1 is WNHNN, CDR2 SYGVQD, per germline (reference sequence). CDR3 size: 13 residues. The V gene lost 6 bases and the J gene lost 7 bases, with 15 bases spanning the gap.

This chain joins TRBV28 and TRBJ2-1; D may be TRBD2 (6 bases). V lost 11 bases and J 5 bases, leaving 13 bases between the germline ends. The CDR3 contains 12 residues. Germline V CDR1 and CDR2: MDHEN, SYDVKM. CDR3 in amino acids: CAHRGGHNEQFF. In nucleotides, the CDR3 is TGTGCCCACCGGGGAGGTCACAATGAGCAGTTCTTC.

The CDR3 DNA reads as TGTGCCATCCGACTAGCGGGGGACTCCTACAATGAGCAGTTCTTC. It specifies CAIRLAGDSYNEQFF. This chain joins TRBV10-3 and TRBJ2-1; 12 bases agree with TRBD2. CDR3 length equals 15 residues. Germline trimming cut 8 bases from V and 0 bases from J; bases unmatched to any gene: 2. Germline CDR1 ENHRY, CDR2 SYGVKD.

This chain connects TRBV30 to TRBJ2-6; 7 nucleotides align to TRBD2. The CDR3 contains 17 residues. Germline V gene lookup returns CDR1 GTSNPN and CDR2 SVGIG (reference sequence). V gave up 8 bases and J gave up 0 bases; unmatched junction bases: 13. DNA of the CDR3: TGTGCCCGAAGACAGCGGGATCCTAGCTCTGGGGCCAACGTCCTGACTTTC. It translates to CARRQRDPSSGANVLTF.

The rearrangement uses TRBV6-5 and TRBJ1-1; TRBD1 matches 8 bases. Per germline, CDR1 MNHEY and CDR2 SVGAGI. CDR3 length equals 13 residues. V shed 1 base, J shed 7 bases, and the junction held 2 bases outside the gene matches. The CDR3 DNA reads as TGTGCCAGCAGTTACTGGACAGGGAGTGAAGCTTTCTTT. As protein: CASSYWTGSEAFF.

The gene calls are TRBV5-4 and TRBJ2-7; 11 nucleotides align to TRBD2. V gave up 5 bases and J gave up 0 bases; unmatched junction bases: 4. Germline-derived CDR1 and CDR2 are SGHNT and YYREEE (reference sequence). This CDR3 comprises 15 residues. In DNA, the CDR3 is TGTGCCAGCAGGGAAACTAGCGGGAGCTCCTACGAGCAGTACTTC. Residues: CASRETSGSSYEQYF.

The rearrangement links TRBV10-3 to TRBJ2-3; TRBD2 agrees at 7 bases. CDR3 size: 18 residues. J gave up 7 bases and V 0 bases, and 16 bases lay outside the gene matches. Germline loops: CDR1 ENHRY, CDR2 SYGVKD. The CDR3 bases are TGTGCCATCAGTGAGTCGAGGCTAGCGGATCGTGCCTCACATACGCAGTATTTT. The encoded protein is CAISESRLADRASHTQYF.

This rearrangement joins TRBV11-2 to TRBJ2-1; maybe TRBD2 (7 bases). Germline loops: CDR1 SGHAT, CDR2 FQNNGV. The CDR3 is made up of 13 amino acids. V shed 4 bases and J shed 6 bases, with 10 bases lying between them. Written as DNA, the CDR3 is TGTGCCAGCAGCTCGGGGGGCCCCAATGAGCAGTTCTTC. Its protein product is CASSSGGPNEQFF.

This clone was seen a few times. The rearrangement joins TRBV6-1 to TRBJ1-2; D gene uncertain. CDR1 MNHNS and CDR2 SASEGT come from the germline V gene. This CDR3 is built from 15 residues. Between the trimmed V and J ends, which lost 0 bases and 5 bases, there was a span of 13 bases. In DNA form, the CDR3 reads TGTGCCAGCAGTGAAGCTCCGCAAATGCGGTATGGCTACACCTTC. Residues: CASSEAPQMRYGYTF.

The CDR3 nucleotides are TGTGCCAGCAGTTATGCGGTGAAGATACGAGAGCAGTACTTC. It yields the protein CASSYAVKIREQYF. The J gene is TRBJ2-7, the V gene TRBV6-5; D ambiguous. Looked up from germline, CDR1 is MNHEY and CDR2 is SVGAGI. Trimming took 3 bases from V and 7 from J, leaving 16 bases between them. This CDR3 comprises 14 residues.